This TCR beta chain derives from a study of OX40 agonist ivuxolimab in advanced cancers. Data came from immunoSEQ multiplex PCR; TCRdb stores just in-frame clones and leaves some out. The sample includes approximately 49,000 clones, about 81% seen only once; the top ten take 1.1%. The material sequenced was CD4+ or CD8+ T cells sorted from blood, taken in a trial of the OX40 agonist ivuxolimab. This clonotype was obtained from an adult with an advanced solid tumor such as melanoma, head and neck, liver or kidney cancer.

As DNA, the CDR3 is TGTGCCAGCAGCATACTAGCGGCCTCCTACAATGAGCAGTTCTTC. This translates into CASSILAASYNEQFF. The rearrangement joins TRBV5-5 to TRBJ2-1; 8 nucleotides agree with TRBD2. There are 15 residues in the CDR3. Germline V lookup: CDR1 SGHKS, CDR2 YYEKEE (reference sequence). Unmatched junction bases numbered 3, after V lost 4 bases and J lost 0 bases. The full variable domain, rest sourced from reference TRBV5-5 and TRBJ2-1, is DAGVTQSPTHLIKTRGQQVTLRCSPISGHKSVSWYQQVLGQGPQFIFQYYEKEERGRGNFPDRFSARQFPNYSSELNVNALLLGDSALYLCASSILAASYNEQFFGPGTRLTVL.